The 17 T cell receptor beta chains below were found in one sample sequenced in a study of Ad26.COV2.S vaccination and SARS-CoV-2 variants. Repertoires were generated with immunoSEQ multiplex PCR, while TCRdb's copy carries only in-frame clones and drops some. Here the sample spans roughly 300,000 clones, about 88% being singletons. The treatment: 19 received Ad26.COV2.S at low or high dose, single or two shots; 5 received placebo; per-sample allocation not given. Sampling took place 63 days after the first vaccine or placebo injection. Specimen: peripheral blood, collected in a trial of Ad26.COV2.S vaccine versus placebo. These receptors all come from a person aged 18-65 years who received the Ad26.COV2.S COVID-19 vaccine or a placebo.

The chain carries TRBV14 and TRBJ1-6, with 7 bases fitting TRBD1. The CDR3 consists of 16 residues. Looked up from germline, CDR1 is SGHDN and CDR2 is FVKESK. The trim removed 5 bases at V and 5 bases at J, leaving 9 bases unmatched. The chain's CDR3 is CASSSSFTGDNSPLHF. CDR3 coding DNA: TGTGCCAGCAGCTCTAGCTTCACAGGGGATAATTCACCCCTCCACTTT.

The chain employs TRBV18 and TRBJ1-1, with D perhaps matching TRBD1 (5 bases). The V and J ends lost 4 bases and 6 bases respectively, with 12 bases between them. This CDR3 comprises 13 residues. Looked up from germline, CDR1 is KGHSH and CDR2 is LQKENI. CDR3 nucleotides: TGTGCCAGCTCACGGGACCAGCGGGCTGAAGCTTTCTTT. It specifies CASSRDQRAEAFF.

This chain joins TRBV21-1 and TRBJ1-1; TRBD1 was called by the table and not checked on the DNA. TRBV21-1 is a pseudogene segment. The CDR3 consists of 15 residues. CDR3 region: CASSKKGQGNTEAFF. CDR3 nucleotide sequence: TGTGCCAGCAGCAAAAAGGGACAGGGGAACACTGAAGCTTTCTTT.

This clone was observed a few times. CDR3 sequence (DNA): TGCGCCAGCAGCCAAGATCGAGGGGGGCATCAGCCCCAGCATTTT. It codes for CASSQDRGGHQPQHF. The chain has TRBV4-3 and TRBJ1-5, with D perhaps TRBD1 (6 bases). This CDR3 has 15 residues. CDR1 and CDR2 (germline): LGHNA, YSLEER. The V gene lost 0 bases and the J gene lost 5 bases, with 11 bases spanning the gap.

This chain joins TRBV18 and TRBJ2-3; 7 bases line up with TRBD1. Germline V gives CDR1 KGHSH, CDR2 LQKENI. This CDR3 comprises 15 residues. Germline trimming cut 6 bases from V and 2 bases from J; bases unmatched to any gene: 8. CDR3 region: CASSPGDRDTDTQYF. The CDR3 DNA reads TGTGCCAGCTCGCCAGGTGACAGGGACACAGATACGCAGTATTTT. Together with reference TRBV18 and TRBJ2-3, the CDR3 gives the full variable domain: NAGVMQNPRHLVRRRGQEARLRCSPMKGHSHVYWYRQLPEEGLKFMVYLQKENIIDESGMPKERFSAEFPKEGPSILRIQQVVRGDSAAYFCASSPGDRDTDTQYFGPGTRLTVL.

This clone was detected only a few times. The J gene is TRBJ1-3, the V gene TRBV7-8; D might be TRBD1 (6 bases). CDR1 is SGHVS, CDR2 FQNEAQ, per germline. The CDR3 loop spans 15 amino acids. Trimming shortened V by 5 bases and J by 1 base, and 12 bases separated the two germline ends. As DNA, the CDR3 is TGTGCCAGCAGCGTACTACAGGGATCTGGAAACACCATATATTTT. Translated: CASSVLQGSGNTIYF.

The chain employs TRBV3-1 (or the pseudogene TRBV3-2) and TRBJ1-5, with D unclear. CDR3 length: 15 residues. The V and J ends lost 1 base and 2 bases respectively, with 9 bases between them. Germline CDR1 LGHDT, CDR2 YNNKEL (reference sequence). This chain's CDR3 is CASSQVPGGNQPQHF. The DNA for the CDR3 is TGTGCCAGCAGCCAAGTTCCCGGGGGCAATCAGCCCCAGCATTTT.

J is TRBJ1-6 and V is TRBV4-3; no firm D call. V lost 0 bases to trimming and J lost 8 bases, with 11 bases between them. This CDR3 contains 15 residues. Looked up from germline, CDR1 is LGHNA and CDR2 is YSLEER. The CDR3 region is CASSQDGVWDSPLHF. The DNA for the CDR3 is TGCGCCAGCAGCCAAGATGGGGTGTGGGATTCACCCCTCCACTTT.

The chain combines TRBV9 with TRBJ2-1; 8 nucleotides line up with TRBD2. Trimming cost V 4 bases and J 9 bases; bases outside gene matches: 12. The V gene's germline CDR1 is SGDLS and CDR2 YYNGEE. The CDR3 has 15 amino acids. The CDR3 loop is CASSPRTSRRGEQFF. CDR3 nucleotides: TGTGCCAGCAGCCCCAGGACTAGCCGAAGAGGTGAGCAGTTCTTC. The complete variable domain, with remaining parts taken from reference TRBV9 and TRBJ2-1, reads DSGVTQTPKHLITATGQRVTLRCSPRSGDLSVYWYQQSLDQGLQFLIQYYNGEERAKGNILERFSAQQFPDLHSELNLSSLELGDSALYFCASSPRTSRRGEQFFGPGTRLTVL.

The gene calls are TRBV25-1 and TRBJ2-3, with D perhaps given as TRBD1 or TRBD2 (5 bases each). The CDR3 has 14 amino acids. Germline loops: CDR1 MGHDK, CDR2 SYGVNS. V gave up 8 bases and J gave up 4 bases, with 16 bases separating them. This CDR3 is CASLSPGAPDTQYF. In nucleotides, the CDR3 is TGTGCCAGCCTAAGCCCCGGGGCCCCAGATACGCAGTATTTT.

This clone appeared a single time. The V call is TRBV29-1, the J call TRBJ2-7, with 9 nucleotides matching TRBD1. The CDR3 has 13 amino acids. V lost 5 bases and J lost 3; bases outside the gene matches: 5. Germline CDR1 reads SQVTM; CDR2 reads ANQGSEA. In DNA, the CDR3 is TGCAGCGTTACCGGGACAGGGCTCTACGAGCAGTACTTC. It yields the protein CSVTGTGLYEQYF.

The chain recombines TRBV4-2 with TRBJ1-2; D gene ambiguous. In germline, CDR1 is LGHNA, CDR2 YNFKEQ. The V and J ends lost 0 bases and 9 bases respectively, with 5 bases between them. This CDR3 comprises 11 residues. The DNA of the CDR3 is TGTGCCAGCAGCCAAGAGGGCCGCTACACCTTC. It specifies CASSQEGRYTF.

In this sample, this clone turned up a few times. J is TRBJ2-1 and V is TRBV7-9, with 12 bases that match TRBD2. The CDR3 runs to 19 residues. Trimming took 5 bases from V and 0 from J; bases not matched to a gene: 11. Germline V gene data show CDR1 as SEHNR and CDR2 as FQNEAQ (reference sequence). The CDR3 spells CASSPSASGGGSSYNEQFF. CDR3 nucleotides: TGTGCCAGCAGCCCCAGTGCTAGCGGGGGGGGAAGCTCCTACAATGAGCAGTTCTTC. The full variable domain, its missing parts supplied by reference TRBV7-9 and TRBJ2-1, is DTGVSQNPRHKITKRGQNVTFRCDPISEHNRLYWYRQTLGQGPEFLTYFQNEAQLEKSRLLSDRFSAERPKGSFSTLEIQRTEQGDSAMYLCASSPSASGGGSSYNEQFFGPGTRLTVL.

The rearrangement links TRBV9 to TRBJ1-1, with D maybe TRBD1 (5 bases). The CDR3 contains 14 residues. V lost 3 bases, J lost 1 base, and 10 bases lay in between. In germline, CDR1 is SGDLS, CDR2 YYNGEE. As DNA, the CDR3 is TGTGCCAGCAGCGCGCTAACAGGGAACACTGAAGCTTTCTTT. Amino acid sequence: CASSALTGNTEAFF.

The chain joins TRBV7-9 to TRBJ2-2; 10 positions match TRBD2. This CDR3 is 17 amino acids long. Trimming cost V 5 bases and J 1 base; bases outside gene matches: 7. The V gene's germline CDR1 is SEHNR and CDR2 FQNEAQ (reference sequence). The CDR3 DNA sequence: TGTGCCAGCAGCAGGGCTAGCGGGAGAGGGAACACCGGGGAGCTGTTTTTT. This gives the protein CASSRASGRGNTGELFF.

This clone was counted only a few times. The chain joins TRBV5-1 to TRBJ2-2; the D call may be TRBD1 or TRBD2 (5 bases each). The V gene's germline CDR1 is SGHRS and CDR2 YFSETQ. CDR3 size: 14 residues. V was shortened by 9 bases and J by 7 bases, with 19 bases between the two germline ends. CDR3 DNA: TGCGCCACCTCGGGAAGGGGAGTTGACGGGGAGCTGTTTTTT. It yields the protein CATSGRGVDGELFF.

The rearrangement uses TRBV7-3 and TRBJ2-3; possible D gene TRBD2, 5 bases. Trimming cost V 6 bases and J 2 bases, with 15 bases left between them. Germline V gene data show CDR1 as SGHTA and CDR2 as FQGTGA. This CDR3 contains 15 residues. The CDR3 region is CASSSNSGSTDTQYF. In DNA form, the CDR3 reads TGTGCCAGCAGTAGTAACAGCGGATCCACAGATACGCAGTATTTT.